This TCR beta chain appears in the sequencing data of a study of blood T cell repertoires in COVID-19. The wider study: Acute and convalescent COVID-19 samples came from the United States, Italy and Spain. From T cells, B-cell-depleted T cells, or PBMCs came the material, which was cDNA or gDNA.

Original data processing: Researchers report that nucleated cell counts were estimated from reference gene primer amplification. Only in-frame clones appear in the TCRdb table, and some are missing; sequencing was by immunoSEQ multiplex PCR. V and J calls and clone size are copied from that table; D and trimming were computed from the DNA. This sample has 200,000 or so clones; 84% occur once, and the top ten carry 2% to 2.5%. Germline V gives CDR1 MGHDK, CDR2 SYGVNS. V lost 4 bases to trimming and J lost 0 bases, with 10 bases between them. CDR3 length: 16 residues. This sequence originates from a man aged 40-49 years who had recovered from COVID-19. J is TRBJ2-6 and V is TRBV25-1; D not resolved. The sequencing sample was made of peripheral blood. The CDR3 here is CASSGRWASGANVLTF. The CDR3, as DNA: TGTGCCAGCAGTGGACGGTGGGCCTCTGGGGCCAACGTCCTGACTTTC.